Listed here are 21 T cell receptor beta chains from one sample, sequenced in a study of tumor-infiltrating lymphocytes in primary liver carcinoma. Blood RNA came from unsorted whole blood; germline DNA was also extracted. TCR beta cDNA was made from approximately 500 ng total RNA with a constant-region primer. Researchers made the TCR beta libraries by running three nested multiplex PCR rounds with slightly modified ARM-PCR. The opening two PCR rounds, about 11 cycles each, paired TRBV1-TRBV30 forward primers with a C-beta reverse primer. MiXCR was run by TCRdb on the multiplex PCR reads, yielding one entry per CDR3 protein. The sample consists of more than 150,000 distinct CDR3 sequences, about 60% of them appearing once. The sequenced sample consisted of peripheral blood. The receptors here all came from a man between 35 and 55 years old with primary liver carcinoma and hepatitis B virus infection.

In this sample, this clonotype turned up once. A read error may account for a junction end that differs from germline. V gene TRBV11-2 combines with J gene TRBJ1-5; D is possibly TRBD1 (5 bases). CDR1 and CDR2 (germline): SGHAT, FQNNGV. The CDR3 is made up of 15 amino acids. In DNA form, the CDR3 reads TGCACCAGCAGCTTAGGGGTTCAAAGCAATCAGCCCCAGCATTTT. Its protein product is CTSSLGVQSNQPQHF.

V is TRBV24-1 and J is TRBJ2-1; D perhaps matches TRBD2 (6 bases). Germline V CDR1 and CDR2: KGHDR, SFDVKD. The V gene lost 5 bases and the J gene lost 7 bases, with 14 bases spanning the gap. The CDR3 contains 14 residues. In nucleotides, the CDR3 is TGTGCCACCAGTGGAACCGGGGGAGCAAATGAGCAGTTCTTC. This translates into CATSGTGGANEQFF.

The genes are TRBV12-3 or TRBV12-4 and TRBJ2-1, with 9 bases fitting TRBD2. The CDR3 is 17 residues long. V gave up 0 bases and J gave up 8 bases; unmatched junction bases: 11. CDR3 residues: CASSLASSGRAGDEQFF. CDR3 nucleotides: TGTGCCAGCAGTTTAGCGAGTAGCGGGAGAGCCGGGGATGAGCAGTTCTTC.

Concerning this clonotype: A much larger clone lies a single base off, so this may be a read error. Because the CDR3's place on the DNA is in doubt, the DNA is left out and the CDR3 is given as listed by TCRdb. The chain joins TRBV29-1 to TRBJ2-5; TRBD2, as called in the table, went unchecked against the DNA. Germline CDR1 SQVTM, CDR2 ANQGSEA. The CDR3 totals 15 residues, both ends included. CDR3 amino acids: CSVASGTGGQETQHF.

This clonotype was detected ten times or more. The chain carries TRBV11-2 and TRBJ2-1, with TRBD2 matching over 8 bases. The CDR3 is 13 amino acids. V was pared by 7 bases and J by 7 bases, with 6 bases of the junction left unmatched. CDR1 and CDR2 from the germline V gene are SGHAT and FQNNGV. CDR3 residues: CASTLSGGNEQFF. The CDR3 nucleotides read TGTGCCAGCACCCTAAGCGGGGGAAATGAGCAGTTCTTC.

This chain joins TRBV11-2 and TRBJ1-5, with D unclear. The CDR3 contains 13 residues. V lost 6 bases and J lost 3, with 9 bases in between. From germline, CDR1 is SGHAT and CDR2 FQNNGV. CDR3 region: CASSRHNNQPQHF. The CDR3 coding sequence is TGTGCCAGCAGTCGCCATAACAATCAGCCCCAGCATTTT.

Note on this clonotype: No conserved phenylalanine or tryptophan ends this CDR3, so it is likely a read error. The V call is TRBV7-9, the J call TRBJ2-4; perhaps TRBD2 as D (6 bases). The CDR3 totals 14 residues. Between the trimmed V and J ends, which lost 3 bases and 5 bases, there was a span of 11 bases. Germline CDR1 SEHNR, CDR2 FQNEAQ (reference sequence). The CDR3 loop reads CASSFDVAENIQYL. The CDR3, as DNA: TGTGCCAGCAGCTTCGACGTAGCGGAAAACATTCAGTACCTC.

Of note for this clonotype: A clone one base away is much larger, so this may be a read error. V and J are TRBV11-1 and TRBJ2-1; 10 bases align to TRBD2. The CDR3 is 17 amino acids. Germline loops: CDR1 SGHAT, CDR2 FQDESV (reference sequence). The CDR3 loop reads CASSPRGAGGPHNERFF. The CDR3 DNA reads TGTGCCAGCAGCCCCCGGGGAGCGGGAGGGCCTCACAATGAGCGGTTCTTC.

Turning to this clonotype: An end of the junction does not agree with germline; a read error may underlie this. The V call is TRBV29-1, the J call TRBJ2-1; weak D call: TRBD1 (5 bases). The germline CDR1 and CDR2 sequences are SQVTM and ANQGSEA. CDR3 length: 15 residues. For the CDR3, the DNA is TGCAACGTGGGGCCTCCTTCCAGCTACTACAATGAGCAGTCCTTC. Protein: CNVGPPSSYYNEQSF.

The table lists this clonotype with many counts. The V call is TRBV11-2, the J call TRBJ2-3; D gene unclear. The CDR3 totals 13 residues. V lost 1 base and J 5 bases, leaving 7 bases between the germline ends. Germline CDR1 SGHAT, CDR2 FQNNGV. The CDR3 reads CASSLGLEDTQYF. The CDR3 bases are TGTGCCAGCAGCTTAGGACTGGAAGATACGCAGTATTTT.

With regard to this clonotype: A much larger clone is a single base away; this may be a read error. The gene calls are TRBV29-1 and TRBJ2-1; 12 bases agree with TRBD2. Germline-derived CDR1 and CDR2 are SQVTM and ANQGSEA. This CDR3 comprises 15 residues. V shed 4 bases, J shed 6 bases, and the junction held 7 bases outside the gene matches. The CDR3 coding sequence is TGCAGCGTTGTTAGACTAGCGGGAGAGGGCAATGAGCAGTTCTTC. Its protein product is CSVVRLAGEGNEQFF.

The chain combines TRBV6-2 or TRBV6-3 with TRBJ2-1; 12 nucleotides agree with TRBD2. CDR3 size: 16 residues. With 6 bases clipped from V and 3 bases from J, the junction kept 6 bases outside the gene matches. Germline CDR1 MNHEY, CDR2 SVGEGT. CDR3: CASRRLAGVYYNEQFF. The DNA of the CDR3 is TGTGCCAGCAGACGACTAGCGGGAGTGTACTACAATGAGCAGTTCTTC.

On this clonotype: One end of the junction does not line up with germline, which may come from a read error. CDR3 in DNA: TGTGCCAGCAGCTTAGAGGGTGGAGCTTCCGCCTACGTGCAGCACTTC. Translating gives CASSLEGGASAYVQHF. The rearrangement uses TRBV11-2 and TRBJ2-7; no clear D gene. The germline CDR1 and CDR2 sequences are SGHAT and FQNNGV. The CDR3 spans 16 residues.

This clonotype came up a few times. This chain joins TRBV7-9 and TRBJ2-3, with TRBD2 identical over 9 bases. The CDR3 totals 14 residues. V was pared by 7 bases and J by 5 bases, with 7 bases of the junction left unmatched. Germline V gene sequence: CDR1 SEHNR, CDR2 FQNEAQ (reference sequence). Here the CDR3 reads CASTVAGAKDTQYF. Here the CDR3 DNA reads TGTGCCAGCACCGTAGCGGGAGCGAAAGATACGCAGTATTTT.

As to this clonotype: A clone one base away is much larger, so this may be a read error. The gene calls are TRBV7-3 and TRBJ1-1; TRBD1 might be the D (6 bases). V lost 4 bases, J lost 5 bases, and 14 bases lay in between. The CDR3 is 14 residues long. Germline V gene lookup returns CDR1 SGHTA and CDR2 FQGTGA. As DNA, the CDR3 is TGTGCCAGCAGCTCGGGGGCCTCTGGGACTGAAGCTTTCTTT. It specifies CASSSGASGTEAFF.

Points on this clonotype: A single base separates this from a much larger clone, so it may be a read error. This rearrangement joins TRBV29-1 to TRBJ2-7; 9 positions match TRBD1. The CDR3 covers 14 residues. Germline CDR1 SQVTM, CDR2 ANQGSEA. This CDR3 reads CSVAGTGSSYVQYF. In DNA, the CDR3 is TGCAGCGTAGCCGGGACAGGGAGCTCCTACGTGCAGTACTTC.

This clonotype was counted between two and nine times. The V call is TRBV6-5, the J call TRBJ1-4; 11 nucleotides agree with TRBD1. V lost 0 bases and J lost 7; bases outside the gene matches: 4. The length of the CDR3 is 16 residues. The V gene's germline CDR1 is MNHEY and CDR2 SVGAGI. CDR3 nucleotides: TGTGCCAGCAGTTACTCGGGGACAGGGGGTCGTGAAAAACTGTTTTTT. Protein product: CASSYSGTGGREKLFF.

The V call is TRBV12-3 or TRBV12-4, the J call TRBJ1-5; D is ambiguous. The CDR3 is 13 amino acids. Trimming shortened V by 6 bases and J by 9 bases, and 15 bases separated the two germline ends. CDR3 nucleotides: TGTGCCAGCAGACCCCAGGTGTCGGGGCCCCAGCATTTT. Protein: CASRPQVSGPQHF.

The chain combines TRBV5-1 with TRBJ2-5; 11 nucleotides align to TRBD2. This CDR3 is 15 amino acids long. Germline loops: CDR1 SGHRS, CDR2 YFSETQ. V gave up 6 bases and J gave up 4 bases; unmatched junction bases: 8. CDR3 in amino acids: CASTTSGSPRETQYF. CDR3 DNA: TGCGCCAGCACCACTAGCGGGAGCCCCAGAGAGACCCAGTACTTC.

As to this clonotype: The junction differs from germline at one of its ends, possibly a read error. CDR3 DNA: TGTGCCAGCAACCTTCAACAGGGACCGAATCATCCCCAGCATTTT. It is translated as CASNLQQGPNHPQHF. This chain uses TRBV6-6 with TRBJ1-5; D is perhaps TRBD1 (6 bases). This CDR3 comprises 15 residues. The germline V gene encodes CDR1 MNHNY and CDR2 SVGAGI (reference sequence).

The chain uses TRBV28 and TRBJ2-4; D is possibly TRBD1 or TRBD2 (5 bases each). Trimming removed 6 bases from V and 1 base from J, with 25 bases in between. The length of the CDR3 is 19 residues. Germline V gene lookup returns CDR1 MDHEN and CDR2 SYDVKM. This CDR3 reads CASSSNPGTTRGAKNIQYF. Written as DNA, the CDR3 is TGTGCCAGCAGCTCTAACCCCGGGACCACTCGTGGGGCCAAAAACATTCAGTACTTC.